These 8 T cell receptor beta chains came from one sample sequenced in a study of blood T cells in healthy people across ages. The second PCR ran about 6 to 12 cycles with a sample-barcoded 5' primer and J-beta primers. TCRdb re-called the 5' RACE reads through MiXCR, storing one row per CDR3 protein. The table has around 1,000,000 distinct CDR3 sequences, more than 30% seen once. Input material: blood. These receptors all stem from a man younger than 30 in good health.

This chain joins TRBV9 and TRBJ1-1, with a possible D match to TRBD1 (6 bases). The CDR3 is 14 residues long. Trimming cost V 3 bases and J 3 bases, with 12 bases left between them. The V gene's germline CDR1 is SGDLS and CDR2 YYNGEE. The DNA for the CDR3 is TGTGCCAGCAGCGGATGGAAGGGGGACACTGAAGCTTTCTTT. Its protein is CASSGWKGDTEAFF.

This clonotype was picked up a small number of times. This chain uses TRBV6-5 with TRBJ2-1, with unresolved D. The length of the CDR3 is 15 residues. The V gene's germline CDR1 is MNHEY and CDR2 SVGAGI. V was trimmed by 3 bases and J by 1 base, leaving 10 bases between them. The CDR3: CASSYLPGSYNEQFF. CDR3 DNA: TGTGCCAGCAGTTATCTCCCAGGATCCTACAATGAGCAGTTCTTC.

The rearrangement links TRBV20-1 to TRBJ1-5; 8 nucleotides agree with TRBD1. The CDR3 length is 15 residues. V dropped 5 bases and J dropped 5; count of bases not matched to a gene: 11. Germline CDR1 is DFQATT and CDR2 is SNEGSKA (reference sequence). CDR3 nucleotides: TGCAGTGCTGCCCTCGCGGACAGGGACTATCAGCCCCAGCATTTT. As protein: CSAALADRDYQPQHF.

This clonotype was recorded only once. The CDR3 DNA is TGTGCCAGCAGTTGGACCCCCAGCGAAACTCCCTACTTC. This encodes CASSWTPSETPYF. The chain links TRBV6-2 or TRBV6-3 to TRBJ2-4; D is unclear. Trimming took off 4 bases at V and 16 bases at J, with 20 bases between the two ends. CDR3 size: 13 residues. CDR1 and CDR2 from the germline V gene are MNHEY and SVGEGT.

This clonotype was observed at least ten times. This chain uses TRBV27 with TRBJ2-1; D gene uncertain. Trimming took 4 bases from V and 0 from J, leaving 10 bases between them. Germline values: CDR1 MNHEY, CDR2 SMNVEV (reference sequence). There are 15 residues in the CDR3. The CDR3, as DNA: TGTGCCAGCAGTTCTCTACCTCTCTCCTACAATGAGCAGTTCTTC. The encoded protein is CASSSLPLSYNEQFF.

This clonotype was seen more than once but under ten times. The chain joins TRBV30 to TRBJ1-2; no reliable D call. Germline V gene data show CDR1 as GTSNPN and CDR2 as SVGIG (reference sequence). Trimming stripped 1 base from V and 3 bases from J, with 9 bases between. The CDR3 extends over 13 amino acids. The CDR3 sequence: CAWSGAADYGYTF. The DNA for the CDR3 is TGTGCCTGGAGTGGTGCAGCCGACTATGGCTACACCTTC.

Turning to this clonotype: A much larger clone differs by one base, so this may be a read error. The chain employs TRBV24-1 and TRBJ2-7, with D unresolved. The V end lost 4 bases, the J end lost 5 bases, and 17 bases lay between the germline ends. The CDR3 is made up of 15 amino acids. Germline CDR1 is KGHDR and CDR2 is SFDVKD. Here the CDR3 reads CATSDHIKSGNEQYF. The DNA for the CDR3 is TGTGCCACCAGTGACCACATTAAATCCGGCAACGAGCAGTACTTC.

The chain combines TRBV2 with TRBJ2-6; tentative D call: TRBD1 (5 bases). The CDR3 covers 15 residues. V was clipped by 5 bases and J by 2 bases, with 10 bases between them. Germline CDR1 reads SNHLY; CDR2 reads FYNNEI. The CDR3 nucleotides are TGTGCCAGCAGTATTGCAGGGACTGGGGCCAACGTCCTGACTTTC. Translated, it gives CASSIAGTGANVLTF.